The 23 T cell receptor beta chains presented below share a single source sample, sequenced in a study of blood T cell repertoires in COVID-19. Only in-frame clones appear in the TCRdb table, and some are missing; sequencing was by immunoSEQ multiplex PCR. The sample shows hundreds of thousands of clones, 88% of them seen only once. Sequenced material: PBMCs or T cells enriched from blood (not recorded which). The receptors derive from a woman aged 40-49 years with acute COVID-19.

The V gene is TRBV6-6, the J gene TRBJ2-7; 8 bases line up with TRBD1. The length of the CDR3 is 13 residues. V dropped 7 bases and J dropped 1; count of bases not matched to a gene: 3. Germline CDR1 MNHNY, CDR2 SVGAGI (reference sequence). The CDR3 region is CASTGTGSYEQYF. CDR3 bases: TGTGCCAGCACAGGGACAGGATCCTACGAGCAGTACTTC.

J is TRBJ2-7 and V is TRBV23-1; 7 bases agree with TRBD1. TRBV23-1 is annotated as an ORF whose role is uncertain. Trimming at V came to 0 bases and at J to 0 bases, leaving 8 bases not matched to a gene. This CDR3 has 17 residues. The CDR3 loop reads CASSQSETGTDSYEQYF. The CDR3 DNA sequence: TGCGCCAGCAGTCAATCAGAGACCGGGACAGACTCCTACGAGCAGTACTTC.

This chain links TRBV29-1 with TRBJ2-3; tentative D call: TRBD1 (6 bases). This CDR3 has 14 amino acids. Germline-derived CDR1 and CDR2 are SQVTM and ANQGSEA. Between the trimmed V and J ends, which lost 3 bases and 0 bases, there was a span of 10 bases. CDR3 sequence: CSVDRGVSTDTQYF. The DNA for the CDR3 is TGCAGCGTTGACAGGGGCGTGAGCACAGATACGCAGTATTTT.

For the CDR3, the DNA is TGTGCCAGCAGGGGGACAGGGAACACTGAAGCTTTCTTT. Translated: CASRGTGNTEAFF. The V and J genes are TRBV2 and TRBJ1-1; TRBD1 aligns across 8 bases. The J segment lost 1 base and the V segment lost 6 bases, leaving 1 base of the junction unmatched. The CDR3 covers 13 residues. Germline V gene lookup returns CDR1 SNHLY and CDR2 FYNNEI. The full variable domain, in which reference TRBV2 and TRBJ1-1 provide the parts outside the CDR3, is EPEVTQTPSHQVTQMGQEVILRCVPISNHLYFYWYRQILGQKVEFLVSFYNNEISEKSEIFDDQFSVERPDGSNFTLKIRSTKLEDSAMYFCASRGTGNTEAFFGQGTRLTVV.

The CDR3 loop reads CATSRGGGQGAKEQYF. For the CDR3, the DNA is TGTGCCACCAGCAGAGGAGGGGGACAGGGGGCGAAAGAGCAGTACTTC. The gene calls are TRBV15 and TRBJ2-7, with 12 bases matching TRBD1. CDR3 size: 16 residues. V was pared by 1 base and J by 7 bases, with 8 bases of the junction left unmatched. Germline assignment: CDR1 LNHNV and CDR2 YYDKDF (reference sequence).

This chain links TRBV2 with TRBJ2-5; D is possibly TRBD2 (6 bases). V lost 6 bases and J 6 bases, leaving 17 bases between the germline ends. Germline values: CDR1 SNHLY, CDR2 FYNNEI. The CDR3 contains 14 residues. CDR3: CASSGGDPTQTQYF. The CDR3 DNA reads TGTGCCAGCAGCGGAGGGGACCCTACGCAGACCCAGTACTTC.

In DNA, the CDR3 is TGTGCCAGCAGCTTAACAGGGGGCGAAACTGAAGCTTTCTTT. Translated: CASSLTGGETEAFF. V usage is TRBV11-2 and J usage is TRBJ1-1; the match to TRBD1 covers 9 bases. Germline CDR1 reads SGHAT; CDR2 reads FQNNGV. With V trimmed by 2 bases and J by 5 bases, 3 bases remained unmatched. The CDR3 has 14 residues.

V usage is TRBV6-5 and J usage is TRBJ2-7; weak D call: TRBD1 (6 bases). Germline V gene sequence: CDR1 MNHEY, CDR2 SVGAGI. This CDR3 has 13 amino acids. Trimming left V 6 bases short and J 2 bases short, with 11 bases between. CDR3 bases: TGTGCCAGCAGCGAGGACAGTACCTACGAGCAGTACTTC. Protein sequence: CASSEDSTYEQYF.

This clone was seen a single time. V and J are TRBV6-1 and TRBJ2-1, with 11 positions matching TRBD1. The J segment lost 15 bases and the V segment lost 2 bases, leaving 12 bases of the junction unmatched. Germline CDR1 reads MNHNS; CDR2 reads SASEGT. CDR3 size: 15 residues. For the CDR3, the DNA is TGTGCCAGCAGTGAATTTACCGGACAGGGGGCTTCGGGGTTCTTC. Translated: CASSEFTGQGASGFF.

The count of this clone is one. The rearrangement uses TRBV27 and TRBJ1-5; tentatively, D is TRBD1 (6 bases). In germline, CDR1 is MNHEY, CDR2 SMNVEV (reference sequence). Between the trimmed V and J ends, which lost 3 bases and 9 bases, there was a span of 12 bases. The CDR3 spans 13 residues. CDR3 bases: TGTGCCAGCAGTTTCGACAGGTCGGGGCCCCAGCATTTT. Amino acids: CASSFDRSGPQHF.

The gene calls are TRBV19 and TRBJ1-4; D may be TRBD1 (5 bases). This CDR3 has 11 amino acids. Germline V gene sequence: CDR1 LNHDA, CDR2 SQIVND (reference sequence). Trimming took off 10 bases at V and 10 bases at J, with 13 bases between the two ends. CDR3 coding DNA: TGTGCCACCGCGGGCGGGGGAAAACTGTTTTTT. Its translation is CATAGGGKLFF.

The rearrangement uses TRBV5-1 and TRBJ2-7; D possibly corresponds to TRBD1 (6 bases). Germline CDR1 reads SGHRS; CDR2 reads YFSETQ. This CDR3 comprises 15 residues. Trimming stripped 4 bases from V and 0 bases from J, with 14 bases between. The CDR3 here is CASSISTGSSYEQYF. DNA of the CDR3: TGCGCCAGCAGCATTTCGACAGGATCCTCCTACGAGCAGTACTTC.

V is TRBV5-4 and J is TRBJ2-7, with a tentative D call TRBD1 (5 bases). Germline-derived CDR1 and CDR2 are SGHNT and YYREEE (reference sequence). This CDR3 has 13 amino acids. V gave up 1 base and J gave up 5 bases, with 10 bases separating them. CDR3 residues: CASSLFQGDEQYF. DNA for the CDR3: TGTGCCAGCAGCTTGTTCCAGGGCGACGAGCAGTACTTC.

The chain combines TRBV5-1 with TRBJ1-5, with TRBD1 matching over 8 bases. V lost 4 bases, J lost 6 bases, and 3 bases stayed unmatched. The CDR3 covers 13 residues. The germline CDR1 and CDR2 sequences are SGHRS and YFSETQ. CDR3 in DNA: TGCGCCAGCAGCACCACAGGGGGTCAGCCCCAGCATTTT. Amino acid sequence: CASSTTGGQPQHF.

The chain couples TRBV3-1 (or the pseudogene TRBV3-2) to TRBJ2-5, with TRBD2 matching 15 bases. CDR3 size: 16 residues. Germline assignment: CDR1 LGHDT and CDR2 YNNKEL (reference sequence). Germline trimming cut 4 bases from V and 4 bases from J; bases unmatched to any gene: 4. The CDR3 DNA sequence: TGTGCCAGCAGCCGGACTAGCGGGGGGGAAACAGAGACCCAGTACTTC. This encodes CASSRTSGGETETQYF.

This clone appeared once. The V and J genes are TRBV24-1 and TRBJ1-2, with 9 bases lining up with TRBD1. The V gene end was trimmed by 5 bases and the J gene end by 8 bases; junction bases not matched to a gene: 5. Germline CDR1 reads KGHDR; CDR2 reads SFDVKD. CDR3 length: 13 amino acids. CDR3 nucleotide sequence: TGTGCCACCAGTGGTCGACAGGGGGAGGGCTACACCTTC. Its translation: CATSGRQGEGYTF.

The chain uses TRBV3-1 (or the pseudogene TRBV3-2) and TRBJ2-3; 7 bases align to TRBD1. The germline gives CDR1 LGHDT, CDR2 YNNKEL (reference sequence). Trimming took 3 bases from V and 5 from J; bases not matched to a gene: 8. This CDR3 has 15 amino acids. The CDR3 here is CASSQGQLTLDTQYF. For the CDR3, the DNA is TGTGCCAGCAGCCAGGGACAGCTAACCCTAGATACGCAGTATTTT.

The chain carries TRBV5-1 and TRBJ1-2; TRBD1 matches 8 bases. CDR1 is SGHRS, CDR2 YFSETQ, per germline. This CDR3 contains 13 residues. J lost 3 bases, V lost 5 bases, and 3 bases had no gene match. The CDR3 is CASSPTGDYGYTF. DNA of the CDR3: TGCGCCAGCAGTCCGACAGGGGACTATGGCTACACCTTC.

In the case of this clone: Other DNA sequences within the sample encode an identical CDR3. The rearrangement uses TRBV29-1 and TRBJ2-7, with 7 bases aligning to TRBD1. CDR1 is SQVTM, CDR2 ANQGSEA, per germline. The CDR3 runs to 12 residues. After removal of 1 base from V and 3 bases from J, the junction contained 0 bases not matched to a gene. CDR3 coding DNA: TGCAGCGTTGAAGGACAGGGCTACGAGCAGTACTTC. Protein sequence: CSVEGQGYEQYF.

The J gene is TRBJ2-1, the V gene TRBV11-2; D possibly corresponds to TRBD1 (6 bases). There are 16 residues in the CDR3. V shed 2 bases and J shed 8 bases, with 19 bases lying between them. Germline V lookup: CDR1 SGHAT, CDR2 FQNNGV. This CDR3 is CASSLMGQKRGDEQFF. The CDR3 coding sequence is TGTGCCAGCAGCTTAATGGGACAAAAAAGAGGGGATGAGCAGTTCTTC.

The CDR3, as DNA: TGTGCCAGCAGTCTACAGGGGGCAGGAAACACCATATATTTT. Translated, it gives CASSLQGAGNTIYF. The chain employs TRBV3-1 (or the pseudogene TRBV3-2) and TRBJ1-3; TRBD1 matches at 9 bases. The CDR3 is 14 amino acids. The germline gives CDR1 LGHDT, CDR2 YNNKEL (reference sequence). V lost 6 bases to trimming and J lost 4 bases; unmatched junction nucleotides: 4.

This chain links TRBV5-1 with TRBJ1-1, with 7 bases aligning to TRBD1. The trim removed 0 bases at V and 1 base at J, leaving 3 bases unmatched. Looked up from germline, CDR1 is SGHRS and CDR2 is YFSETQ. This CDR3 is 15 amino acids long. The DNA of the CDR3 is TGCGCCAGCAGCTTGGAAGGGGGCGGGAACACTGAAGCTTTCTTT. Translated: CASSLEGGGNTEAFF.

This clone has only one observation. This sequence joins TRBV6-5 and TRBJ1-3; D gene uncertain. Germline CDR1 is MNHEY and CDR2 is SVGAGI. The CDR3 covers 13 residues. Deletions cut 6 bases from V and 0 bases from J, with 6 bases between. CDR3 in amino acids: CASRSFSGNTIYF. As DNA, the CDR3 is TGTGCCAGCAGAAGCTTCTCTGGAAACACCATATATTTT.